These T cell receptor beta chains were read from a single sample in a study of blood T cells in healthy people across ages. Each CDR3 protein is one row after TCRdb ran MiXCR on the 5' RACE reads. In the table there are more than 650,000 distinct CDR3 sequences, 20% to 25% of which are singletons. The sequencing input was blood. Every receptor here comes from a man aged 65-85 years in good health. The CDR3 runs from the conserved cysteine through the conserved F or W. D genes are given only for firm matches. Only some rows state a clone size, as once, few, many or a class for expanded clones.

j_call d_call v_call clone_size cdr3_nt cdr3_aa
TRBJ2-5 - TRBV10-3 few TGTGCCATCAGTGAGCTAGGCAGAGTAGAGACCCAGTACTTC CAISELGRVETQYF
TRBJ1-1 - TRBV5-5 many TGTGCCAGCAGCCCGGGGACCCCCAGAAACACTGAAGCTTTCTTT CASSPGTPRNTEAFF
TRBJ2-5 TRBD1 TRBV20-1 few TGCAGTGCTAGAGAAGACAGGGGGCGCGAGACCCAGTACTTC CSAREDRGRETQYF
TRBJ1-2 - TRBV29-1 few TGCAGCGTTCAGAACAGTCTTTACTATGGCTACACCTTC CSVQNSLYYGYTF
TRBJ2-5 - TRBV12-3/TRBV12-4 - TGTGCCAGCAGTTTGCGACCTACCGAAGAGACCCAGTACTTC CASSLRPTEETQYF
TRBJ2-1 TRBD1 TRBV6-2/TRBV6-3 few TGTGCCAGCAGTTACCCCTCGGGGACAGGGTTTCTCGATGAGCAGTTCTTC CASSYPSGTGFLDEQFF
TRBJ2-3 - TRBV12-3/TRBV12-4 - TGTGCCAGCAGTGAACAGGGACCAAGCGCAGATACGCAGTATTTT CASSEQGPSADTQYF
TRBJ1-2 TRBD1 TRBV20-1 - TGCAGTGCTAGAGGCGACAGGGCGGGGGGCTACACCTTC CSARGDRAGGYTF
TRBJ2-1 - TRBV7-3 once TGTGCCACCTTGGAGAGCCGCCAGCGGTACAATGAGCAGTTCTTC CATLESRQRYNEQFF
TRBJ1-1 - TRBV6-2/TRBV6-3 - TGTGCCAGCAGTTACTTAAACCCGAACACTGAAGCTTTCTTT CASSYLNPNTEAFF
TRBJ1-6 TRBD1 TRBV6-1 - TGTGCCAGCAGTGAAAGTGGGACAGGGCTTTCACCCCTCCACTTT CASSESGTGLSPLHF
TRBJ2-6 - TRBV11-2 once TGTGCCAGCAGCTTTGTCGATCGGGGGGCCAACGTCCTGACTTTC CASSFVDRGANVLTF
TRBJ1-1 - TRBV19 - TGTGCCAGTAGTAGTGTTCGGACTGAAGCTTTCTTT CASSSVRTEAFF
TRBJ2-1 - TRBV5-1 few TGCGCCAGCAGCTTGGTTACAGGGATCAATGAGCAGTTCTTC CASSLVTGINEQFF
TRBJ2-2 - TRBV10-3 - TGTGCCATCAGTGAATCCGACAGTAACACCGGGGAGCTGTTTTTT CAISESDSNTGELFF
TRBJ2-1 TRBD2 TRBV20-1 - TGCAGTGCTTCCGGACTAGCGGGCTCCTACAATGAGCAGTTCTTC CSASGLAGSYNEQFF
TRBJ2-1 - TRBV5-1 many TGCGCCACCTCCCCCGACTACAATGAGCAGTTCTTC CATSPDYNEQFF
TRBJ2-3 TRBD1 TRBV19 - TGTGCCAGTACCCGGACAGGGGGCGCAGATACGCAGTATTTT CASTRTGGADTQYF
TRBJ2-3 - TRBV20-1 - TGCAGTGCTAGAGATCCCCTTCCCCCGGATACGCAGTATTTT CSARDPLPPDTQYF
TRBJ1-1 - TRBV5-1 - TGCGCCAGCAGCTTGGGGTACTCCTCCAATGAAGCTTTCTTT CASSLGYSSNEAFF
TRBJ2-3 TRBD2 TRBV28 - TGTGCCAGCAGTTTATACGCGGGAGGGCCGGATACGCAGTATTTT CASSLYAGGPDTQYF
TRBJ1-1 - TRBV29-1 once TGCAGCGTTGGGACACCTGAAGCTTTCTTT CSVGTPEAFF
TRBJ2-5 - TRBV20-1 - TGCAGTGCTAGCTCGGAGTACCAAGAGACCCAGTACTTC CSASSEYQETQYF
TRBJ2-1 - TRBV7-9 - TGTGCCAGCGGCGGGAACCCTTACAATGAGCAGTTCTTC CASGGNPYNEQFF
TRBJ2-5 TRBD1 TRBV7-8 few TGTGCCAGCAGCGGAGGACAGGGAATCGGGACCCAGTACTTC CASSGGQGIGTQYF
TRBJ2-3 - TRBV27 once TGTGCCAGCAGTCCCTGGGATGCGAAAGGGGCAGATACGCAGTATTTT CASSPWDAKGADTQYF
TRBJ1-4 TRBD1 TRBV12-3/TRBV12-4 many TGTGCCAGCAGACCTGACAGGGGCGAAAAACTGTTTTTT CASRPDRGEKLFF
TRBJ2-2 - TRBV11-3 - TGTGCCAGCAGCTTAGGAGATTTTAACACCGGGGAGCTGTTTTTT CASSLGDFNTGELFF
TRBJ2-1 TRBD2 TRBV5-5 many TGTGCCAGCAGCCTGGGACTAGCGGGAGCCCACAATGAGCAGTTCTTC CASSLGLAGAHNEQFF
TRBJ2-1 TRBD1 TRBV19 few TGTGCCAGTAGTATTCCCGGGACAGGGGGCGATGAGCAGTTCTTC CASSIPGTGGDEQFF
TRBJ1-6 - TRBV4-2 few TGTGCCAGCAGCCTAGGTGGGGGAGCGACACCCCTCCACTTT CASSLGGGATPLHF
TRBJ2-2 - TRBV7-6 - TGTGCCAGCAGCATTCGTGGCGCCGGGGAGCTGTTTTTT CASSIRGAGELFF
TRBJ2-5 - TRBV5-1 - TGCGCCAGCAGCTTGGCCTTAGGGGAGGTAGTGACCCAGTACTTC CASSLALGEVVTQYF
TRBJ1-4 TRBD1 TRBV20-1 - TGCAGTGCTCCGGGGACAGGGGGCGGAACTAATGAAAAACTGTTTTTT CSAPGTGGGTNEKLFF
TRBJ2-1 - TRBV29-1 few TGCAGCGTTGGGGCAGGGAACAATGAGCAGTTCTTC CSVGAGNNEQFF
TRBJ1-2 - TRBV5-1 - TGCGCCGGCAGCTTGAGGGCAGGGGATAACTATGGCTACACCTTC CAGSLRAGDNYGYTF
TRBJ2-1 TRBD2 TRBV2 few TGTGCCAGCCGCCTAGCGGGAGGCAACAATGAGCAGTTCTTC CASRLAGGNNEQFF